These 7 T cell receptor beta chains were sequenced from one sample in a study of cytotoxic CD8 clonotypes in ibrutinib-treated CLL. Sequenced by immunoSEQ multiplex PCR; TCRdb stores in-frame clones only, minus some. This sample yields about 200,000 clones, of which roughly three quarters are seen a single time; 5.5% to 6% belongs to the top ten. The material sequenced was PBMCs, taken after 12 months of ibrutinib treatment. The source is a human donor with chronic lymphocytic leukemia.

This chain uses TRBV29-1 with TRBJ2-1; the D gene could be TRBD1 or TRBD2 (7 bases each). The CDR3 contains 14 residues. The germline V gene encodes CDR1 SQVTM and CDR2 ANQGSEA. Deletions cut 5 bases from V and 1 base from J, with 12 bases between. The CDR3 nucleotides are TGCAGCGTTAGACAGGGAGGGTCCTACAATGAGCAGTTCTTC. It translates to CSVRQGGSYNEQFF.

V gene TRBV9 combines with J gene TRBJ1-2, with 7 bases identical to TRBD1. V shed 4 bases and J 4 bases; nucleotides not matched to a gene: 10. The CDR3 has 15 amino acids. Germline lookup yields CDR1 SGDLS and CDR2 YYNGEE. The CDR3 region has the DNA TGTGCCAGCAGCCCCGGACAGGAGATCTTCTATGGCTACACCTTC. Translating gives CASSPGQEIFYGYTF.

The chain combines TRBV10-3 with TRBJ2-1; D remains unclear. This CDR3 is 11 amino acids long. CDR1 and CDR2 (germline): ENHRY, SYGVKD. V gave up 11 bases and J gave up 7 bases, with 12 bases separating them. In nucleotides, the CDR3 is TGTGCCTCCTCCTACGGGAATGAGCAGTTCTTC. This translates into CASSYGNEQFF.

V gene TRBV7-9 combines with J gene TRBJ1-2; unclear D gene. Germline loops: CDR1 SEHNR, CDR2 FQNEAQ (reference sequence). With 6 bases removed from V and 6 bases from J, the gap between germline ends came to 14 bases. CDR3 length: 13 amino acids. As DNA, the CDR3 is TGTGCCAGCAGACCGACGTCGGGTGATGGCTACACCTTC. Its translation: CASRPTSGDGYTF.

This chain connects TRBV4-2 to TRBJ1-5; no reliable D call. Germline CDR1 LGHNA, CDR2 YNFKEQ. The CDR3 contains 14 residues. V gave up 1 base and J gave up 2 bases, with 6 bases separating them. The CDR3 DNA follows: TGTGCCAGCAGCCAAGCCCGGGGCAATCAGCCCCAGCATTTT. Its protein is CASSQARGNQPQHF.

The chain uses TRBV11-2 and TRBJ1-4; possibly TRBD1 for D (5 bases). This CDR3 region has 13 residues. Trimming removed 8 bases from V and 5 bases from J, with 12 bases in between. Per germline, CDR1 SGHAT and CDR2 FQNNGV. CDR3 in amino acids: CASGDGENEKLFF. DNA for the CDR3: TGTGCCAGCGGGGACGGCGAAAATGAAAAACTGTTTTTT.

The chain employs TRBV5-4 and TRBJ2-3, with 7 positions matching TRBD2. V dropped 2 bases and J dropped 0; count of bases not matched to a gene: 0. The CDR3 totals 14 residues. Germline CDR1 and CDR2: SGHNT and YYREEE (reference sequence). The CDR3 loop reads CASSLAGSTDTQYF. In nucleotides, the CDR3 is TGTGCCAGCAGCTTAGCGGGAAGCACAGATACGCAGTATTTT.